This TCR beta chain was found in a study of blood T cell repertoires in COVID-19. Participants were aged roughly 18 to 100 years from 24 US areas. CDR3 length: 15 residues. Trimming cost V 7 bases and J 7 bases; bases outside gene matches: 9. Germline-derived CDR1 and CDR2 are SEHNR and FQNEAQ (reference sequence). This table comes from immunoSEQ multiplex PCR, and its TCRdb copy is limited to in-frame clones, with some not included. The sample includes 200,000 to 250,000 clones, over 80% seen only once; the top ten take approximately 3.7%. The TCR comes from a woman aged 25 to 39 who had been exposed to COVID-19. The chain joins TRBV7-9 to TRBJ2-1; 11 bases are a match to TRBD2. Sequencing was performed on PBMCs or T cells enriched from blood (not recorded which). The CDR3 DNA reads TGTGCCAGCAACCAACTAGCGGGAGAAATAAATGAGCAGTTCTTC. Its translation: CASNQLAGEINEQFF.